This T cell receptor beta chain is from a study of blood T cell repertoires in COVID-19. Study details: Sites in the United States, Italy and Spain provided acute and convalescent COVID-19 samples.

In the authors' methods: By means of reference gene primer amplification, nucleated cell counts were estimated. This table comes from immunoSEQ multiplex PCR, and its TCRdb copy is limited to in-frame clones, with some not included. The V and J calls and clone size come from that table; D and trimming were worked out from the DNA. The table shows some 130,000 clones, with approximately 81% occurring only once. Sequencing used peripheral blood. This TCR derives from a woman aged 55-69 years with active or convalescent COVID-19.

CDR3 nucleotides: TGCGCCAGCAGCACACCGGGACTAGCGGGAGAGAACACCGGGGAGCTGTTTTTT. Protein product: CASSTPGLAGENTGELFF. The chain couples TRBV5-1 to TRBJ2-2; 14 nucleotides agree with TRBD2. Trimming took 4 bases from V and 1 from J; bases not matched to a gene: 6. CDR1 is SGHRS, CDR2 YFSETQ, per germline. The CDR3 covers 18 residues.